Following are 12 T cell receptor beta chains from one sample sequenced in a study of CDR3 diversity in severe acne. One entry per CDR3 protein results from TCRdb running MiXCR on the PCR reads. The sample lists about 85,000 distinct CDR3 sequences, 48% occurring once. Sequenced: blood. Every receptor here comes from a male donor in good health, serving as a control.

This clonotype has a handful of counts. The junction shows a germline mismatch at one end, possibly a read error. V and J are TRBV10-3 and TRBJ2-7; possible D gene TRBD2, 6 bases. Germline CDR1 and CDR2: ENHRY and SYGVKD. CDR3 size: 15 residues. CDR3: CAVRSSEGSSHEQYF. Here the CDR3 DNA reads TGTGCCGTCAGGTCTTCGGAGGGTAGCTCCCACGAGCAGTACTTC.

Only one count was recorded for this clonotype. In DNA form, the CDR3 reads TGTGCCAGCAGCGAGAGTCCAGGGCCCGATAATTCACCCCTCCACTTT. This sequence encodes CASSESPGPDNSPLHF. The chain links TRBV9 to TRBJ1-6; D perhaps matches TRBD1 (5 bases). V lost 3 bases and J 5 bases, leaving 15 bases between the germline ends. The CDR3 loop spans 16 amino acids. CDR1 and CDR2 (germline): SGDLS, YYNGEE.

V gene TRBV5-4 combines with J gene TRBJ1-2; possibly TRBD1 for D (6 bases). The V end lost 0 bases, the J end lost 0 bases, and 15 bases lay between the germline ends. In germline, CDR1 is SGHNT, CDR2 YYREEE (reference sequence). The CDR3 totals 17 residues. CDR3 protein: CASSLGGGQAANYGYTF. In DNA form, the CDR3 reads TGTGCCAGCAGCTTGGGTGGGGGCCAGGCAGCTAACTATGGCTACACCTTC.

In its sample, this clonotype is medium-sized. The rearrangement uses TRBV6-1 and TRBJ2-1, with D tentatively TRBD2 (6 bases). The germline V gene encodes CDR1 MNHNS and CDR2 SASEGT. The CDR3 loop spans 15 amino acids. The germline V and J ends were trimmed by 6 bases and 0 bases, with 12 bases remaining between them. The CDR3 sequence: CASRTGTASYNEQFF. The CDR3 DNA is TGTGCCAGCAGGACCGGGACTGCCTCCTACAATGAGCAGTTCTTC.

The V gene is TRBV11-1, the J gene TRBJ1-4, with no clear D. Trimming left V 5 bases short and J 2 bases short, with 12 bases between. This CDR3 spans 15 amino acids. The germline CDR1 and CDR2 sequences are SGHAT and FQDESV (reference sequence). This CDR3 reads CASSPSPVTNEKLFF. CDR3 coding DNA: TGTGCCAGCAGCCCTTCGCCGGTTACTAATGAAAAACTGTTTTTT.

This clonotype was observed once. At one boundary the junction diverges from the germline segment, which might be a read error. The V and J genes are TRBV29-1 and TRBJ1-2; D gene unclear. This CDR3 is built from 11 residues. Germline-derived CDR1 and CDR2 are SQVTM and ANQGSEA. The CDR3 DNA reads TGCAGCGTTGAGGGCAGCTATGGCTTCACCTTC. It specifies CSVEGSYGFTF.

On this clonotype: The limits of the CDR3 on the DNA are not certain, so only TCRdb's listed CDR3 is given. This chain links TRBV7-6 with TRBJ2-1; TRBD1, as called in the table, went unchecked against the DNA. The CDR3 is made up of 15 amino acids, end residues included. CDR1 and CDR2 from the germline V gene are SGHVS and FNYEAQ. CDR3 sequence reads: CASSWGGGSWVGLFF.

This chain uses TRBV10-3 with TRBJ2-7; 14 nucleotides line up with TRBD2. This CDR3 spans 14 amino acids. V lost 10 bases to trimming and J lost 6 bases; unmatched junction nucleotides: 8. Germline lookup yields CDR1 ENHRY and CDR2 SYGVKD. The CDR3 DNA reads TGTGCCACGGAGGGGACTAGCGGGAGCGCCGAGCAGTACTTC. It translates to CATEGTSGSAEQYF.

At least ten counts were recorded for this clonotype. The V gene is TRBV29-1, the J gene TRBJ2-4; no firm D call. The CDR3 sequence is 15 residues long. Germline values: CDR1 SQVTM, CDR2 ANQGSEA. Trimming removed 4 bases at V and 0 bases at J, with 13 bases between. The CDR3 sequence: CSVAGNYLAKNIQYF. The CDR3 DNA sequence: TGCAGCGTTGCGGGCAATTATTTAGCCAAAAACATTCAGTACTTC.

This clonotype was recorded only once. The J gene is TRBJ2-2, the V gene TRBV3-1; the match to TRBD2 covers 7 bases. CDR1 is LGHDT, CDR2 YNNKEL, per germline (reference sequence). This CDR3 is 13 amino acids long. With 5 bases clipped from V and 6 bases from J, the junction kept 3 bases outside the gene matches. CDR3 nucleotides: TGTGCCAGCAGCTGGGAGGGATCCGGGGAGCTGTTTTTT. Translation: CASSWEGSGELFF. The variable domain in full, completed from reference TRBV3-1 and TRBJ2-2, reads DTAVSQTPKYLVTQMGNDKSIKCEQNLGHDTMYWYKQDSKKFLKIMFSYNNKELIINETVPNRFSPKSPDKAHLNLHINSLELGDSAVYFCASSWEGSGELFFGEGSRLTVL.

This clonotype occurred a few times. V gene TRBV20-1 combines with J gene TRBJ1-1; the D is unclear. CDR3 length equals 13 residues. CDR1 is DFQATT and CDR2 is SNEGSKA in the germline V gene (reference sequence). V was trimmed by 0 bases and J by 1 base, leaving 6 bases between them. CDR3: CSARDPWNTEAFF. In DNA form, the CDR3 reads TGCAGTGCTAGAGATCCTTGGAACACTGAAGCTTTCTTT.

This chain's CDR3 is CASQAGGYEQYF. The CDR3 DNA sequence: TGTGCCAGCCAAGCGGGGGGGTACGAGCAGTACTTC. The chain combines TRBV10-3 with TRBJ2-7; 10 nucleotides agree with TRBD2. Per germline, CDR1 ENHRY and CDR2 SYGVKD. There are 12 residues in the CDR3. J lost 4 bases, V lost 10 bases, and 4 bases had no gene match.